The 11 T cell receptor beta chains in this list originate from one sample, sequenced in a study of T cell repertoires in cytomegalovirus infection. One entry per CDR3 protein, called by TCRdb with MiXCR from the reads. The repertoire holds about 740,000 distinct CDR3 sequences, with less than 40% as singletons. Input material: PBMCs. Every receptor here comes from a human donor in good health (CMV status not recorded). Some clones in this sample may be carry-over from other donors' samples.

A note on this clonotype: With a much larger clone just one base away, this may be a read error. Likely a read error: the CDR3 ends without its conserved phenylalanine or tryptophan. The chain employs TRBV6-5 and TRBJ2-7; 11 nucleotides line up with TRBD2. The CDR3 spans 15 residues. Germline loops: CDR1 MNHEY, CDR2 SVGAGI. After removal of 8 bases from V and 2 bases from J, the junction contained 8 bases not matched to a gene. CDR3 residues: CASGGTSGRPYEQYL. The CDR3 nucleotides are TGTGCCAGCGGGGGTACTAGCGGGAGACCCTACGAGCAGTACTTA.

The V call is TRBV19, the J call TRBJ2-1; 8 bases are shared with TRBD2. The V segment lost 1 base and the J segment 2 bases; nucleotides outside the gene matches: 10. The CDR3 is made up of 18 amino acids. The V gene's germline CDR1 is LNHDA and CDR2 SQIVND (reference sequence). CDR3 sequence (DNA): TGTGCCAGTAGTATAGCTGGCCGGGAGGGTACCCCCTACAATGAGCAGTTCTTC. This gives the protein CASSIAGREGTPYNEQFF.

The V gene is TRBV28, the J gene TRBJ2-1; D gene ambiguous. CDR3 length: 14 residues. The germline CDR1 and CDR2 sequences are MDHEN and SYDVKM. The germline V and J ends were trimmed by 2 bases and 6 bases, with 11 bases remaining between them. CDR3 sequence (DNA): TGTGCCAGCAGTTTAATCCCCCGAACCAATGAGCAGTTCTTC. Its translation: CASSLIPRTNEQFF. The whole variable domain, remainder taken from reference TRBV28 and TRBJ2-1, is DVKVTQSSRYLVKRTGEKVFLECVQDMDHENMFWYRQDPGLGLRLIYFSYDVKMKEKGDIPEGYSVSREKKERFSLILESASTNQTSMYLCASSLIPRTNEQFFGPGTRLTVL.

The chain employs TRBV7-8 and TRBJ2-7, with D perhaps given as TRBD1 or TRBD2 (5 bases each). V gave up 4 bases and J gave up 0 bases, with 10 bases separating them. Germline values: CDR1 SGHVS, CDR2 FQNEAQ. CDR3 size: 14 residues. For the CDR3, the DNA is TGTGCCAGCAGCTCACCGGGGCCCTCCTACGAGCAGTACTTC. Its translation is CASSSPGPSYEQYF. Combining the CDR3 with reference TRBV7-8 and TRBJ2-7 gives the whole variable domain GAGVSQSPRYKVAKRGQDVALRCDPISGHVSLFWYQQALGQGPEFLTYFQNEAQLDKSGLPSDRFFAERPEGSVSTLKIQRTQQEDSAVYLCASSSPGPSYEQYFGPGTRLTVT.

This clonotype has only a few counts. This chain links TRBV4-1 with TRBJ2-3, with D perhaps matching TRBD1 or TRBD2 (5 bases each). CDR3 length equals 19 residues. The germline gives CDR1 MGHRA, CDR2 YSYEKL. The germline V and J ends were trimmed by 0 bases and 0 bases, with 19 bases remaining between them. The CDR3 protein is CASSQEGPGQGASTDTQYF. In DNA, the CDR3 is TGCGCCAGCAGCCAAGAGGGACCTGGGCAGGGCGCCAGCACAGATACGCAGTATTTT.

This rearrangement joins TRBV3-1 to TRBJ1-6; D possibly corresponds to TRBD1 (6 bases). Germline V lookup: CDR1 LGHDT, CDR2 YNNKEL (reference sequence). V was trimmed by 5 bases and J by 3 bases, leaving 14 bases between them. CDR3 size: 16 residues. CDR3: CASSDRTEYYNSPLHF. The CDR3 region has the DNA TGTGCCAGCAGCGACCGGACAGAGTACTATAATTCACCCCTCCACTTT. The whole variable domain, remainder taken from reference TRBV3-1 and TRBJ1-6, is DTAVSQTPKYLVTQMGNDKSIKCEQNLGHDTMYWYKQDSKKFLKIMFSYNNKELIINETVPNRFSPKSPDKAHLNLHINSLELGDSAVYFCASSDRTEYYNSPLHFGNGTRLTVT.

On this clonotype itself: The germline gene is not matched at one end of the junction; a read error may be the cause. The gene calls are TRBV6-1 and TRBJ1-5; TRBD1 matches 7 bases. The CDR3 extends over 15 amino acids. Looked up from germline, CDR1 is MNHNS and CDR2 is SASEGT. CDR3 nucleotide sequence: TGTTCCAGCAATCTGTGGCAGGGGGTAGATCAGCCCCAGCATTTT. Protein product: CSSNLWQGVDQPQHF.

The sample holds a few counts of this clonotype. V is TRBV6-1 and J is TRBJ2-1; 8 bases are a match to TRBD2. V shed 5 bases and J 3 bases; nucleotides not matched to a gene: 9. The germline gives CDR1 MNHNS, CDR2 SASEGT. There are 16 residues in the CDR3. CDR3 in amino acids: CASSIKRESDYNEQFF. The DNA for the CDR3 is TGTGCCAGCAGTATCAAGCGGGAGAGCGACTACAATGAGCAGTTCTTC.

This clonotype was seen a few times. This chain joins TRBV6-1 and TRBJ2-5; tentatively, D is TRBD2 (6 bases). With 6 bases removed from V and 2 bases from J, the gap between germline ends came to 16 bases. The V gene's germline CDR1 is MNHNS and CDR2 SASEGT. The CDR3 has 15 residues. The CDR3 nucleotides are TGTGCCAGCAGCCACGGGTATGGGGGGCAAGAGACCCAGTACTTC. It yields the protein CASSHGYGGQETQYF.

In nucleotides, the CDR3 is TGTGCCAGCAGGCGGGACCAAGCCTACGAGCAGTACTTC. Encoded protein: CASRRDQAYEQYF. The V gene is TRBV2, the J gene TRBJ2-7; TRBD2 is a possible D gene (6 bases). Trimming took 6 bases from V and 2 from J, leaving 11 bases between them. Looked up from germline, CDR1 is SNHLY and CDR2 is FYNNEI. The CDR3 has 13 amino acids.

This clonotype showed up just once. The rearrangement uses TRBV28 and TRBJ2-1; 9 bases align to TRBD2. The V segment lost 5 bases and the J segment 6 bases; nucleotides outside the gene matches: 8. The CDR3 is 15 residues long. The germline gives CDR1 MDHEN, CDR2 SYDVKM. The CDR3 protein is CASSGGGRGGNEQFF. The DNA for the CDR3 is TGTGCCAGCAGTGGGGGCGGGAGGGGGGGCAATGAGCAGTTCTTC.